This entry lists 30 T cell receptor beta chains sequenced from one sample in a study of TIL therapy for anti-PD-1-resistant metastatic lung cancer. The sample's time point: pre-treatment sample, taken before nivolumab and TIL therapy. The libraries were made with immunoSEQ v3. TCRdb keeps only in-frame clones here, not all; method: immunoSEQ multiplex PCR. This sample has 15,000 to 20,000 clones, with roughly 85% found just once. Material: blood, obtained at baseline. The receptor set was obtained from a person aged 25 to 80 with non-small cell lung cancer.

The V and J genes are TRBV28 and TRBJ2-3; D is perhaps TRBD1 (5 bases). CDR3 length: 16 residues. The V gene's germline CDR1 is MDHEN and CDR2 SYDVKM. Trimming shortened V by 2 bases and J by 4 bases, and 16 bases separated the two germline ends. CDR3 bases: TGTGCCAGCAGTTTAGTGAGTGGGGCCGACGCAGATACGCAGTATTTT. Its translation: CASSLVSGADADTQYF. The full variable domain, with the rest looked up from reference TRBV28 and TRBJ2-3, is DVKVTQSSRYLVKRTGEKVFLECVQDMDHENMFWYRQDPGLGLRLIYFSYDVKMKEKGDIPEGYSVSREKKERFSLILESASTNQTSMYLCASSLVSGADADTQYFGPGTRLTVL.

This rearrangement joins TRBV28 to TRBJ1-5, with D unclear. Germline V gene lookup returns CDR1 MDHEN and CDR2 SYDVKM. There are 14 residues in the CDR3. The V gene lost 10 bases and the J gene lost 7 bases, with 20 bases spanning the gap. CDR3 region: CATTFQGVGQPQHF. The DNA for the CDR3 is TGTGCCACCACCTTCCAAGGAGTCGGGCAGCCCCAGCATTTT. Based on the CDR3 plus reference TRBV28 and TRBJ1-5, the full variable domain is DVKVTQSSRYLVKRTGEKVFLECVQDMDHENMFWYRQDPGLGLRLIYFSYDVKMKEKGDIPEGYSVSREKKERFSLILESASTNQTSMYLCATTFQGVGQPQHFGDGTRLSIL.

The V call is TRBV7-2, the J call TRBJ1-1; possible D gene TRBD1, 5 bases. This CDR3 is built from 15 residues. Germline CDR1 reads SGHTA; CDR2 reads FQGNSA. Trimming shortened V by 4 bases and J by 1 base, and 13 bases separated the two germline ends. The CDR3 DNA reads as TGTGCCAGCAGCTCTCAGCGGACACAGAACACTGAAGCTTTCTTT. Protein product: CASSSQRTQNTEAFF.

The gene calls are TRBV4-2 and TRBJ2-6; perhaps TRBD1 as D (5 bases). V was trimmed by 0 bases and J by 3 bases, leaving 18 bases between them. The CDR3 contains 19 residues. CDR1 LGHNA and CDR2 YNFKEQ come from the germline V gene. The CDR3 spells CASSQDWARVIGGANVLTF. CDR3 bases: TGTGCCAGCAGCCAAGATTGGGCCAGGGTGATTGGTGGGGCCAACGTCCTGACTTTC.

Worth noting for this clone: Its ends do not fully match the called genes, so a read error is possible. The rearrangement links TRBV5-6 to TRBJ2-1, with 7 bases matching TRBD2. Germline CDR1 SGHDT, CDR2 YYEEEE. CDR3 length: 14 residues. CDR3 in DNA: TGTGCCAGCAGCTATCCCGGGACTACCAATGGGCAGTTCTTC. Translation: CASSYPGTTNGQFF.

This chain connects TRBV6-4 to TRBJ2-3; D remains unclear. The germline gives CDR1 MRHNA, CDR2 SNTAGT. Trimming shortened V by 2 bases and J by 2 bases, and 5 bases separated the two germline ends. CDR3 size: 13 residues. In DNA form, the CDR3 reads TGTGCCAGCAGTGACGGCCTCACAGATACGCAGTATTTT. Residues: CASSDGLTDTQYF.

The chain carries TRBV7-6 and TRBJ2-3; the match to TRBD2 covers 9 bases. There are 15 residues in the CDR3. V trimming: 4 bases; J trimming: 2 bases; junction bases outside the gene matches: 4. CDR1 SGHVS and CDR2 FNYEAQ come from the germline V gene. CDR3 loop: CASSSGLASTDTQYF. The CDR3 DNA reads TGTGCCAGCAGCTCGGGACTAGCCTCCACAGATACGCAGTATTTT.

In DNA, the CDR3 is TGTGCCAGCAGCTTTCGGGTGAAAGGGAATGCTAATGAAAAACTGTTTTTT. The encoded protein is CASSFRVKGNANEKLFF. The V gene is TRBV13, the J gene TRBJ1-4; D unclear. The V gene's germline CDR1 is PRHDT and CDR2 FYEKMQ (reference sequence). The CDR3 consists of 17 residues. Between the trimmed V and J ends, which lost 3 bases and 3 bases, there was a span of 17 bases.

V usage is TRBV4-3 and J usage is TRBJ2-7; D may be TRBD1 (6 bases). CDR3 length: 14 amino acids. The germline V gene has CDR1 LGHNA and CDR2 YSLEER. V lost 5 bases and J 5 bases, leaving 16 bases between the germline ends. The CDR3 sequence is CASSKPGHSNEQYF. The CDR3 DNA is TGCGCCAGCAGCAAACCGGGACATTCTAACGAGCAGTACTTC.

This rearrangement joins TRBV10-3 to TRBJ1-5; no definite D call. V was pared by 4 bases and J by 5 bases, with 9 bases between. This CDR3 is built from 13 residues. Germline CDR1 is ENHRY and CDR2 is SYGVKD. The CDR3 DNA reads as TGTGCCATCAGTGCCTCGAGGGATCAGCCCCAGCATTTT. Translated, it gives CAISASRDQPQHF.

The rearrangement joins TRBV4-2 to TRBJ2-7, with 8 bases identical to TRBD2. V dropped 1 base and J dropped 2; count of bases not matched to a gene: 4. Germline V gene lookup returns CDR1 LGHNA and CDR2 YNFKEQ. The CDR3 is made up of 15 amino acids. The CDR3 protein is CASSQVSGKTYEQYF. Here the CDR3 DNA reads TGTGCCAGCAGCCAAGTTAGCGGGAAAACCTACGAGCAGTACTTC.

Here the CDR3 reads CASSESVGRDYGYTF. The CDR3 nucleotides are TGTGCCAGCAGTGAATCTGTGGGGCGCGACTATGGCTACACCTTC. J is TRBJ1-2 and V is TRBV6-1, with D maybe TRBD1 (5 bases). The germline CDR1 and CDR2 sequences are MNHNS and SASEGT. V lost 2 bases and J 3 bases, leaving 13 bases between the germline ends. The CDR3 has 15 amino acids.

This chain joins TRBV7-2 and TRBJ2-1; no definite D call. Germline CDR1 SGHTA, CDR2 FQGNSA. The germline V and J ends were trimmed by 5 bases and 10 bases, with 9 bases remaining between them. The CDR3 covers 11 residues. DNA of the CDR3: TGTGCCAGCAGCCCCCCGGCGGAGCAGTTCTTC. It translates to CASSPPAEQFF.

J is TRBJ1-1 and V is TRBV20-1; 7 bases match TRBD1. Trimming at V came to 6 bases and at J to 6 bases, leaving 4 bases not matched to a gene. Germline values: CDR1 DFQATT, CDR2 SNEGSKA (reference sequence). This CDR3 is built from 11 residues. The CDR3 nucleotides are TGCAGTGCCCCAACAGGGGCTGAAGCTTTCTTT. This gives the protein CSAPTGAEAFF.

V usage is TRBV5-8 and J usage is TRBJ2-1, with D tentatively TRBD2 (6 bases). Germline assignment: CDR1 SGHTS and CDR2 YDEGEE. V lost 4 bases and J lost 0, with 11 bases in between. This CDR3 comprises 15 residues. CDR3 nucleotides: TGTGCCAGCAGCCCCCGGGACTCCTCCTACAATGAGCAGTTCTTC. Protein sequence: CASSPRDSSYNEQFF. The complete variable domain, with remaining parts taken from reference TRBV5-8 and TRBJ2-1, reads EAGVTQSPTHLIKTRGQQATLRCSPISGHTSVYWYQQALGLGLQFLLWYDEGEERNRGNFPPRFSGRQFPNYSSELNVNALELEDSALYLCASSPRDSSYNEQFFGPGTRLTVL.

This clone came up a few times. This chain joins TRBV27 and TRBJ2-7, with D unresolved. CDR1 and CDR2 (germline): MNHEY, SMNVEV (reference sequence). The CDR3 contains 14 residues. V lost 2 bases to trimming and J lost 1 base, with 9 bases between them. The CDR3 DNA follows: TGTGCCAGCAGTTTAGCTGTTTCGTCCTACGAGCAGTACTTC. Protein product: CASSLAVSSYEQYF.

The CDR3 region is CASSLGDSPNSPLHF. Written as DNA, the CDR3 is TGTGCCAGCAGCTTGGGGGACAGCCCTAATTCACCCCTCCACTTT. The chain joins TRBV5-5 to TRBJ1-6; 7 nucleotides match TRBD1. The CDR3 contains 15 residues. Trimming removed 0 bases from V and 6 bases from J; junction bases left unmatched: 3. The germline V gene encodes CDR1 SGHKS and CDR2 YYEKEE (reference sequence).

The rearrangement links TRBV5-6 to TRBJ1-1, with a possible D match to TRBD1 (5 bases). The V gene lost 5 bases and the J gene lost 4 bases, with 12 bases spanning the gap. The CDR3 is made up of 13 amino acids. Germline CDR1 SGHDT, CDR2 YYEEEE. This chain's CDR3 is CASRGAVGTEAFF. For the CDR3, the DNA is TGTGCCAGCAGAGGGGCAGTCGGCACTGAAGCTTTCTTT.

V gene TRBV5-1 combines with J gene TRBJ1-4; 10 bases line up with TRBD1. The CDR3 has 16 amino acids. From germline, CDR1 is SGHRS and CDR2 YFSETQ. V lost 1 base, J lost 4 bases, and 4 bases stayed unmatched. The CDR3 nucleotides read TGCGCCAGCAGCTTGATAGGGACAGGGGATAATGAAAAACTGTTTTTT. Its protein product is CASSLIGTGDNEKLFF.

This chain links TRBV7-9 with TRBJ1-4; the D gene is possibly TRBD1 (5 bases). Germline CDR1 reads SEHNR; CDR2 reads FQNEAQ (reference sequence). Trimming stripped 5 bases from V and 4 bases from J, with 14 bases between. This CDR3 spans 15 amino acids. The CDR3 protein is CASSQGERGNEKLFF. For the CDR3, the DNA is TGTGCCAGCAGCCAAGGGGAGAGGGGTAATGAAAAACTGTTTTTT.

The V call is TRBV5-4, the J call TRBJ2-3; D is undetermined. From germline, CDR1 is SGHNT and CDR2 YYREEE (reference sequence). Deletions cut 3 bases from V and 5 bases from J, with 4 bases between. The CDR3 length is 11 residues. CDR3 sequence (DNA): TGTGCCAGCAGCTCCCTAGATACGCAGTATTTT. This encodes CASSSLDTQYF.

This clone turned up a few times. This specimen includes other DNA sequences encoding the same CDR3. The chain recombines TRBV28 with TRBJ1-2, with 9 bases that match TRBD1. The CDR3 extends over 14 amino acids. CDR1 and CDR2 from the germline V gene are MDHEN and SYDVKM. The V segment lost 4 bases and the J segment 8 bases; nucleotides outside the gene matches: 8. CDR3 residues: CASSSGQGRNGYTF. DNA for the CDR3: TGTGCCAGCAGTTCGGGACAGGGTAGGAACGGCTACACCTTC.

This sequence joins TRBV4-3 and TRBJ2-1; 8 positions agree with TRBD1. Germline assignment: CDR1 LGHNA and CDR2 YSLEER. V was clipped by 2 bases and J by 1 base; unmatched bases: 4. The CDR3 totals 16 residues. CDR3 loop: CASSQIRGQSYNEQFF. The DNA for the CDR3 is TGCGCCAGCAGCCAAATCAGGGGGCAGTCCTACAATGAGCAGTTCTTC.

V usage is TRBV19 and J usage is TRBJ2-7; possibly TRBD1 for D (6 bases). Germline assignment: CDR1 LNHDA and CDR2 SQIVND (reference sequence). V gave up 0 bases and J gave up 1 base, with 7 bases separating them. This CDR3 is 14 amino acids long. CDR3 DNA sequence: TGTGCCAGTAGTATAGACGGACAGTCCTACGAGCAGTACTTC. Translated, it gives CASSIDGQSYEQYF.

The chain employs TRBV28 and TRBJ2-5, with D hard to call. V lost 10 bases and J 5 bases, leaving 8 bases between the germline ends. The CDR3 has 10 residues. Germline lookup yields CDR1 MDHEN and CDR2 SYDVKM. The CDR3 is CATQVETQYF. The CDR3, as DNA: TGTGCCACGCAGGTGGAGACCCAGTACTTC. The full variable domain, in which reference TRBV28 and TRBJ2-5 provide the parts outside the CDR3, is DVKVTQSSRYLVKRTGEKVFLECVQDMDHENMFWYRQDPGLGLRLIYFSYDVKMKEKGDIPEGYSVSREKKERFSLILESASTNQTSMYLCATQVETQYFGPGTRLLVL.

Points on this clone: This CDR3 is missing its conserved last phenylalanine or tryptophan, likely due to a read error. The limits of the CDR3 on the DNA are not certain, so only TCRdb's listed CDR3 is given. The chain links TRBV11-1 to TRBJ1-2; the table's D call, TRBD1, was not checked against the DNA. Germline CDR1 and CDR2: SGHAT and FQDESV (reference sequence). The CDR3 is 12 residues long, counting both termini. The CDR3 is CASSLDQGACTL.

The chain joins TRBV27 to TRBJ1-4; D remains ambiguous. The germline CDR1 and CDR2 sequences are MNHEY and SMNVEV (reference sequence). V lost 0 bases and J 5 bases, leaving 7 bases between the germline ends. The CDR3 has 14 amino acids. As DNA, the CDR3 is TGTGCCAGCAGTTTATCGTGGCGGAATGAAAAACTGTTTTTT. Its translation: CASSLSWRNEKLFF. Based on the CDR3 plus reference TRBV27 and TRBJ1-4, the full variable domain is EAQVTQNPRYLITVTGKKLTVTCSQNMNHEYMSWYRQDPGLGLRQIYYSMNVEVTDKGDVPEGYKVSRKEKRNFPLILESPSPNQTSLYFCASSLSWRNEKLFFGSGTQLSVL.

This sequence joins TRBV7-9 and TRBJ2-3, with 12 positions matching TRBD2. The CDR3 loop spans 16 amino acids. V was pared by 2 bases and J by 2 bases, with 2 bases of the junction left unmatched. The germline gives CDR1 SEHNR, CDR2 FQNEAQ (reference sequence). The DNA of the CDR3 is TGTGCCAGCAGCTTAACTAGCGGGAGGCCCACAGATACGCAGTATTTT. Encoded protein: CASSLTSGRPTDTQYF.

The genes are TRBV7-8 and TRBJ2-1, with D perhaps TRBD2 (7 bases). Germline CDR1 and CDR2: SGHVS and FQNEAQ. V lost 5 bases, J lost 3 bases, and 11 bases lay in between. CDR3 length equals 14 residues. CDR3 residues: CASSGGAFYNEQFF. In DNA, the CDR3 is TGTGCCAGCAGCGGGGGGGCGTTCTACAATGAGCAGTTCTTC.

The J gene is TRBJ2-1, the V gene TRBV11-2; D is possibly TRBD2 (5 bases). The germline V and J ends were trimmed by 4 bases and 9 bases, with 13 bases remaining between them. The CDR3 runs to 13 residues. Per germline, CDR1 SGHAT and CDR2 FQNNGV. In DNA, the CDR3 is TGTGCCAGCAGCTCATTTCAGGAGGTTGAGCAGTTCTTC. Amino acid sequence: CASSSFQEVEQFF.